This TCR beta chain was sequenced in a study of blood T cells in healthy people across ages. The overall study: Per two T cells, about one barcoded beta molecule was captured through template switching.

Isolation of PBMCs gave at least 6 million cells per sample. A second roughly 6 to 12 cycle PCR used barcoded and J-beta primers. A template-switch adaptor that had 12 random nucleotides put a tag on each cDNA molecule. Sequencing of every sample gave 3 million or more CDR3-containing paired-end reads. TCRdb re-called the 5' RACE reads with MiXCR, one entry per CDR3 protein. Here the sample spans 870,000 or so distinct CDR3 sequences, under 35% being singletons. Sequences were obtained from blood. The sequence came from a woman of 80 years or more in good health.

The CDR3 DNA is TGTGCCAGCAGCCAAGATTGCCGGAGAAGCACAGATACGCAGTATTTT. This encodes CASSQDCRRSTDTQYF. The chain recombines TRBV3-1 with TRBJ2-3; D is unresolved. Per the germline V gene, CDR1 is LGHDT and CDR2 is YNNKEL (reference sequence). The CDR3 loop spans 16 amino acids. The V gene lost 0 bases and the J gene lost 0 bases, with 10 bases spanning the gap.